The 13 T cell receptor beta chains in this list originate from one sample, sequenced in a study of T cell responses to AZD1222 COVID-19 vaccine. This table comes from immunoSEQ multiplex PCR, and its TCRdb copy is limited to in-frame clones, with some not included. The sample shows fewer than 150,000 clones, around 88% of them seen only once. The material was peripheral blood, obtained 28 days after the second AZD1222 dose. The receptors come from an adult who received the AZD1222 COVID-19 vaccine.

This chain uses TRBV7-9 with TRBJ2-5; TRBD1 matches at 9 bases. The V gene end was trimmed by 5 bases and the J gene end by 1 base; junction bases not matched to a gene: 5. Germline V gene lookup returns CDR1 SEHNR and CDR2 FQNEAQ (reference sequence). The CDR3 runs 15 residues. The CDR3 DNA reads TGTGCCAGCAGCCCCACAGGGGGCGGCCAAGAGACCCAGTACTTC. Amino acid sequence: CASSPTGGGQETQYF.

This chain joins TRBV4-2 and TRBJ2-3; 14 bases are shared with TRBD2. With 5 bases clipped from V and 2 bases from J, the junction kept 9 bases outside the gene matches. This CDR3 has 18 amino acids. Germline-derived CDR1 and CDR2 are LGHNA and YNFKEQ. The CDR3 DNA reads TGTGCCAGCAGCTCGGGGACTAGCGGGAGATCCCCCACAGATACGCAGTATTTT. Protein: CASSSGTSGRSPTDTQYF.

The chain has TRBV7-2 and TRBJ1-3; D ambiguous. Deletions cut 3 bases from V and 0 bases from J, with 6 bases between. The CDR3 loop spans 14 amino acids. The germline gives CDR1 SGHTA, CDR2 FQGNSA. For the CDR3, the DNA is TGTGCCAGCAGCTTGGCAGGCTCTGGAAACACCATATATTTT. As protein: CASSLAGSGNTIYF.

The rearrangement uses TRBV7-9 and TRBJ1-2; unclear D gene. This CDR3 region has 11 residues. From germline, CDR1 is SEHNR and CDR2 FQNEAQ (reference sequence). Between the trimmed V and J ends, which lost 1 base and 7 bases, there was a span of 4 bases. In DNA, the CDR3 is TGTGCCAGCAGCTTAGAGTCTGGCTACACCTTC. Residues: CASSLESGYTF.

V and J are TRBV7-3 and TRBJ2-2, with 9 bases identical to TRBD1. Looked up from germline, CDR1 is SGHTA and CDR2 is FQGTGA. Trimming took 2 bases from V and 3 from J; bases not matched to a gene: 4. CDR3 length: 16 residues. The CDR3 nucleotides are TGTGCCAGCAGCTTATCTCGGACAGGGGACACCGGGGAGCTGTTTTTT. This sequence encodes CASSLSRTGDTGELFF.

The rearrangement uses TRBV7-9 and TRBJ1-4; D not resolved. V lost 5 bases and J lost 8, with 18 bases in between. The CDR3 sequence is 15 residues long. Germline V lookup: CDR1 SEHNR, CDR2 FQNEAQ (reference sequence). In DNA form, the CDR3 reads TGTGCCAGCAGCCTCGGATCCCCGCGGGAGGAAAAACTGTTTTTT. Amino acid sequence: CASSLGSPREEKLFF. The entire variable domain, with the rest obtained from reference TRBV7-9 and TRBJ1-4, is as follows: DTGVSQNPRHKITKRGQNVTFRCDPISEHNRLYWYRQTLGQGPEFLTYFQNEAQLEKSRLLSDRFSAERPKGSFSTLEIQRTEQGDSAMYLCASSLGSPREEKLFFGSGTQLSVL.

The chain is built from TRBV13 and TRBJ2-7, with 8 positions matching TRBD2. V lost 1 base to trimming and J lost 6 bases; unmatched junction nucleotides: 14. The CDR3 is 17 residues long. Germline-derived CDR1 and CDR2 are PRHDT and FYEKMQ (reference sequence). CDR3 nucleotide sequence: TGTGCCAGCAGCTTAGTTGTTATGAAGCGGGGGACTCGCGAGCAGTACTTC. Translation: CASSLVVMKRGTREQYF.

The chain couples TRBV12-3 or TRBV12-4 to TRBJ1-1; the D is unclear. The CDR3 runs 12 residues. Trimming took 7 bases from V and 1 from J, leaving 7 bases between them. CDR3 region: CASKTWNTEAFF. For the CDR3, the DNA is TGTGCCAGCAAAACATGGAACACTGAAGCTTTCTTT.

This rearrangement joins TRBV6-2 or TRBV6-3 to TRBJ2-7; no definite D call. Trimming left V 4 bases short and J 0 bases short, with 4 bases between. CDR3 length: 12 residues. The germline V gene encodes CDR1 MNHEY and CDR2 SVGEGT. CDR3 bases: TGTGCCAGCAGTTTAGACTCCTACGAGCAGTACTTC. Translation gives CASSLDSYEQYF.

This clone was recorded only once. This chain joins TRBV28 and TRBJ2-7, with 9 bases lining up with TRBD1. Per the germline V gene, CDR1 is MDHEN and CDR2 is SYDVKM. V shed 4 bases, J shed 2 bases, and the junction held 6 bases outside the gene matches. The CDR3 extends over 15 amino acids. The CDR3 region has the DNA TGTGCCAGCAGTTCCTGGACAGGGGACCCCTACGAGCAGTACTTC. It codes for CASSSWTGDPYEQYF. Drawing the rest from reference TRBV28 and TRBJ2-7, the complete variable domain is DVKVTQSSRYLVKRTGEKVFLECVQDMDHENMFWYRQDPGLGLRLIYFSYDVKMKEKGDIPEGYSVSREKKERFSLILESASTNQTSMYLCASSSWTGDPYEQYFGPGTRLTVT.

The V gene is TRBV6-5, the J gene TRBJ2-7, with 8 nucleotides matching TRBD2. V trimming: 2 bases; J trimming: 0 bases; junction bases outside the gene matches: 3. Germline values: CDR1 MNHEY, CDR2 SVGAGI. There are 15 residues in the CDR3. The CDR3 is CASSYPGGSSYEQYF. The CDR3 region has the DNA TGTGCCAGCAGTTACCCGGGGGGGAGCTCCTACGAGCAGTACTTC.

The rearrangement joins TRBV11-2 to TRBJ2-7, with 7 positions matching TRBD1. The germline gives CDR1 SGHAT, CDR2 FQNNGV. V shed 5 bases and J 2 bases; nucleotides not matched to a gene: 9. The CDR3 length is 15 residues. CDR3: CASSDLRDRAYEQYF. CDR3 in DNA: TGTGCCAGCAGCGACCTACGGGACAGAGCCTACGAGCAGTACTTC.

The chain links TRBV10-3 to TRBJ2-1; D gene ambiguous. Germline V gene data show CDR1 as ENHRY and CDR2 as SYGVKD. Trimming stripped 3 bases from V and 10 bases from J, with 10 bases between. The CDR3 totals 12 residues. The CDR3 here is CAISEGDIEQFF. For the CDR3, the DNA is TGTGCCATCAGTGAAGGAGATATAGAGCAGTTCTTC.